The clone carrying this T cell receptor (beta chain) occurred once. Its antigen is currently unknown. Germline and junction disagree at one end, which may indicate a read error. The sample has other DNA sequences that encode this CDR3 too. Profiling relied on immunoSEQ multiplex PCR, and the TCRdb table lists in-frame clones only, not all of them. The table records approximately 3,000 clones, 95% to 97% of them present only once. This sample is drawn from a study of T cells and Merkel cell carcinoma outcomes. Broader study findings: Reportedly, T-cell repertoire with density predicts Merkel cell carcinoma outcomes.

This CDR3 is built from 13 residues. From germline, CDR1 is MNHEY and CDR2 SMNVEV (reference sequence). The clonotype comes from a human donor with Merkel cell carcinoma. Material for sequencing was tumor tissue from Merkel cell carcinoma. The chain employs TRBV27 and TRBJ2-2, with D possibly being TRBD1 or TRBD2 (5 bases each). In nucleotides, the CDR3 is TGTGCCAGCAGTTTTGGGGGTCCCGGGGAACTGTTTTTT. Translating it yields CASSFGGPGELFF.